This is a list of T cell receptor beta chains from one sample in a study of blood T cells in healthy people across ages. TCRdb reprocessed the 5' RACE reads via MiXCR and lists one record per CDR3 protein. The sample lists hundreds of thousands of distinct CDR3 sequences; about a third were seen once. Material: blood. The receptors shown here come from an elderly woman in good health. The CDR3 runs from the conserved cysteine through the conserved F or W. D genes are given only for firm matches. Clone size is given for some rows only: seen once, a few or many times, or a class if the clone is expanded.

TRBJ1-2	NA	many	TRBV21-1	TGTGCCAGCAGCTCGCAGCTACAGGGCGGCTATGGCTACACCTTC	CASSSQLQGGYGYTF
TRBJ2-5	NA	many	TRBV5-1	TGCGCCAGCAGCCAGGAGGGGGGCTTAAAGACCCAGTACTTC	CASSQEGGLKTQYF
TRBJ2-5	NA	NA	TRBV5-1	TGCGCCAGCAGCTTGGAGGTCAGGGGGGATGAGACCCAGTACTTC	CASSLEVRGDETQYF
TRBJ2-1	NA	many	TRBV7-9	TGTGCCAGCAGCACGTCCGCCGGAAGCAATGAGCAGTTCTTC	CASSTSAGSNEQFF
TRBJ2-3	NA	NA	TRBV6-5	TGTGCCAGCAGCTGGGGGGTCCCAGATACGCAGTATTTT	CASSWGVPDTQYF
TRBJ1-1	TRBD1	NA	TRBV19	TGTGCCAGTAGTATCGGACAGGCGCTGAACACTGAAGCTTTCTTT	CASSIGQALNTEAFF
TRBJ2-7	TRBD1	NA	TRBV7-9	TGTGCCAGCAGCGTTTCCGGGACAGGGGGCGGCGAGCAGTACTTC	CASSVSGTGGGEQYF
TRBJ2-3	NA	NA	TRBV19	TGTGCCAGTAGTACCGGGGACCTCCCTCGGGATACGCAGTATTTT	CASSTGDLPRDTQYF
TRBJ2-1	NA	few	TRBV5-6	TGTGCCAGCAGCTTAGAATTCGTGGACGATGAGCAGTTCTTC	CASSLEFVDDEQFF
TRBJ2-1	TRBD2	many	TRBV7-3	TGTGCCAGCAGCCTAGGACTAGCGGGGGGCCGGCAGGAGCAGTTCTTC	CASSLGLAGGRQEQFF
TRBJ2-7	NA	few	TRBV20-1	TGCAGTGCTCTGACCTCTAGCTCCTACAATGAGCAGTACTTC	CSALTSSSYNEQYF